Below are 27 T cell receptor beta chains sequenced from a single sample in a study of cytomegalovirus exposure and HLA in healthy donors. Primers for the PCR totalled 60 Vbeta and 13 Jbeta. The data were produced by immunoSEQ multiplex PCR, yet TCRdb's version contains in-frame clones alone and is incomplete. This table has approximately 100,000 clones, 55% to 75% appearing once. The sequencing sample was made of PBMCs. These receptors originate from a man aged 25 to 45 in good health and CMV-seropositive.

The chain uses TRBV11-2 and TRBJ1-2; D call uncertain. Germline CDR1 SGHAT, CDR2 FQNNGV. The CDR3 extends over 13 amino acids. V was pared by 4 bases and J by 8 bases, with 14 bases between. The CDR3 nucleotides are TGTGCCAGCAGCTCTGGGTCCATCGGGGGCTACACCTTC. As protein: CASSSGSIGGYTF.

A few counts support this clone. V and J are TRBV4-1 and TRBJ2-3, with D possibly being TRBD2 (7 bases). Trimming shortened V by 0 bases and J by 5 bases, and 15 bases separated the two germline ends. Germline loops: CDR1 MGHRA, CDR2 YSYEKL. The CDR3 is made up of 16 amino acids. CDR3 DNA: TGCGCCAGCAGCCAAGAGATGGGGGGGGGCCTAGATACGCAGTATTTT. This translates into CASSQEMGGGLDTQYF.

The V call is TRBV7-2, the J call TRBJ2-5; 8 bases line up with TRBD2. CDR3 length: 15 residues. Germline lookup yields CDR1 SGHTA and CDR2 FQGNSA. V lost 1 base to trimming and J lost 5 bases; unmatched junction nucleotides: 6. The CDR3 DNA follows: TGTGCCAGCAGCTTAGTCGGGGGGGCCAAGGAGACCCAGTACTTC. Protein: CASSLVGGAKETQYF.

V and J are TRBV21-1 and TRBJ2-7; the tabulated D call, TRBD2, remains unverified against the DNA. TRBV21-1 corresponds to a pseudogene. The CDR3 totals 19 residues. DNA for the CDR3: TGTGCCAGCAGCAAAGCCCGGCCAGGGGTGGCTAGCGGGGACCACGAGCAGTACTTC. Amino acid sequence: CASSKARPGVASGDHEQYF.

The rearrangement joins TRBV7-9 to TRBJ1-2, with 8 bases that match TRBD1. CDR3 length: 18 amino acids. Germline CDR1 is SEHNR and CDR2 is FQNEAQ (reference sequence). V trimming: 4 bases; J trimming: 2 bases; junction bases outside the gene matches: 15. The CDR3 sequence is CASSSDSLGTGNNYGYTF. CDR3 nucleotide sequence: TGTGCCAGCAGCTCCGACTCTTTGGGGACAGGAAACAACTATGGCTACACCTTC.

The J gene is TRBJ1-2, the V gene TRBV18; tentative D call: TRBD1 (5 bases). The germline CDR1 and CDR2 sequences are KGHSH and LQKENI. The CDR3 covers 13 residues. The ends were cut back, 4 bases at V and 1 base at J, with 7 bases in the middle. The CDR3 here is CASSLDSNYGYTF. The CDR3 bases are TGTGCCAGCTCACTCGACAGTAACTATGGCTACACCTTC.

Only a few counts were recorded for this clone. The genes are TRBV15 and TRBJ2-6; D remains unclear. Germline CDR1 is LNHNV and CDR2 is YYDKDF (reference sequence). With 3 bases removed from V and 0 bases from J, the gap between germline ends came to 6 bases. CDR3 length equals 15 residues. This CDR3 is CATSSRVSGANVLTF. CDR3 DNA sequence: TGTGCCACCAGCAGCCGCGTCTCTGGGGCCAACGTCCTGACTTTC.

This chain uses TRBV2 with TRBJ1-2; D might be TRBD1 (6 bases). V lost 5 bases and J lost 0, with 10 bases in between. This CDR3 region has 14 residues. The germline V gene encodes CDR1 SNHLY and CDR2 FYNNEI. CDR3 residues: CASSKDSPNYGYTF. CDR3 DNA sequence: TGTGCCAGCAGTAAGGACAGTCCTAACTATGGCTACACCTTC.

This chain joins TRBV5-6 and TRBJ1-2, with D possibly matching TRBD1 (5 bases). In germline, CDR1 is SGHDT, CDR2 YYEEEE. CDR3 length: 15 amino acids. The V end was cut by 4 bases, the J end by 2 bases, with 15 bases between. CDR3 nucleotide sequence: TGTGCCAGCAGCCAGCGGGGGGACCCAAACTATGGCTACACCTTC. Encoded protein: CASSQRGDPNYGYTF.

The chain links TRBV5-6 to TRBJ2-2; D is unclear. This CDR3 has 12 amino acids. The germline V and J ends were trimmed by 3 bases and 8 bases, with 8 bases remaining between them. Germline loops: CDR1 SGHDT, CDR2 YYEEEE. CDR3 region: CASSYPTGELFF. The CDR3 DNA reads TGTGCCAGCAGCTATCCGACAGGGGAGCTGTTTTTT. Variable domain in full (rest from reference TRBV5-6 and TRBJ2-2): DAGVTQSPTHLIKTRGQQVTLRCSPKSGHDTVSWYQQALGQGPQFIFQYYEEEERQRGNFPDRFSGHQFPNYSSELNVNALLLGDSALYLCASSYPTGELFFGEGSRLTVL.

V is TRBV5-4 and J is TRBJ2-1; tentatively, D is TRBD2 (7 bases). V was cut by 4 bases and J by 4 bases, with 18 bases left in between. This CDR3 has 16 amino acids. Germline CDR1 and CDR2: SGHNT and YYREEE (reference sequence). The CDR3 DNA reads as TGTGCCAGCAGCGACGGGACGCGGGGGCCTTACAATGAGCAGTTCTTC. This encodes CASSDGTRGPYNEQFF. Drawing the rest from reference TRBV5-4 and TRBJ2-1, the complete variable domain is ETGVTQSPTHLIKTRGQQVTLRCSSQSGHNTVSWYQQALGQGPQFIFQYYREEENGRGNFPPRFSGLQFPNYSSELNVNALELDDSALYLCASSDGTRGPYNEQFFGPGTRLTVL.

The chain is built from TRBV19 and TRBJ2-3; 11 bases match TRBD2. Germline assignment: CDR1 LNHDA and CDR2 SQIVND (reference sequence). The junction had 3 bases not matched to a gene; V was cut back by 4 bases and J by 3 bases. The CDR3 loop spans 15 amino acids. The CDR3 DNA reads TGTGCCAGTAGTACGACTAGCGGGGTTACAGATACGCAGTATTTT. It is translated as CASSTTSGVTDTQYF.

This chain uses TRBV7-9 with TRBJ1-4; D remains ambiguous. The CDR3 spans 14 residues. V was cut by 5 bases and J by 2 bases, with 9 bases left in between. Per germline, CDR1 SEHNR and CDR2 FQNEAQ (reference sequence). The CDR3 is CASSRRQTNEKLFF. CDR3 bases: TGTGCCAGCAGCCGGCGGCAGACTAATGAAAAACTGTTTTTT.

This chain joins TRBV19 and TRBJ1-5, with D uncertain. V was pared by 6 bases and J by 6 bases, with 9 bases between. The germline gives CDR1 LNHDA, CDR2 SQIVND (reference sequence). The CDR3 is 12 residues long. Written as DNA, the CDR3 is TGTGCCAGTAGCCCTTTGCGTCAGCCCCAGCATTTT. Translating gives CASSPLRQPQHF.

The rearrangement links TRBV27 to TRBJ2-2, with 8 positions matching TRBD2. This CDR3 contains 16 residues. With V trimmed by 7 bases and J by 4 bases, 11 bases remained unmatched. Germline V gene sequence: CDR1 MNHEY, CDR2 SMNVEV (reference sequence). CDR3 sequence (DNA): TGTGCCAGCAACCGACTGGGGACTAGTCCCACCGGGGAGCTGTTTTTT. It yields the protein CASNRLGTSPTGELFF.

This chain joins TRBV6-1 and TRBJ1-1; the match to TRBD1 covers 8 bases. Trimming took 3 bases from V and 2 from J; bases not matched to a gene: 2. The CDR3 contains 14 residues. CDR1 is MNHNS and CDR2 is SASEGT in the germline V gene. CDR3 in amino acids: CASSEDRANTEAFF. The DNA for the CDR3 is TGTGCCAGCAGTGAGGACAGGGCTAACACTGAAGCTTTCTTT.

Note on this clone: A read error may account for a junction end that differs from germline. V gene TRBV27 combines with J gene TRBJ1-1; D possibly corresponds to TRBD1 (6 bases). Germline values: CDR1 MNHEY, CDR2 SMNVEV (reference sequence). The CDR3 covers 14 residues. CDR3 sequence reads: CASSLGGVNTEAFF. The DNA for the CDR3 is TGTGCCAGCAGTTTAGGGGGCGTGAATACTGAAGCTTTCTTT.

In DNA, the CDR3 is TGCGCCAGCAGCCAAGTTCCGCCACCTTTAGTCTCCTACAATGAGCAGTTCTTC. Amino acid sequence: CASSQVPPPLVSYNEQFF. This chain joins TRBV4-1 and TRBJ2-1, with D unresolved. V was trimmed by 1 base and J by 0 bases, leaving 16 bases between them. Germline CDR1 and CDR2: MGHRA and YSYEKL. The CDR3 has 18 amino acids.

The chain carries TRBV5-4 and TRBJ2-1, with D tentatively TRBD2 (5 bases). The CDR3 runs 12 residues. From germline, CDR1 is SGHNT and CDR2 YYREEE (reference sequence). Trimming pared 4 bases from V and 9 bases from J, leaving 11 bases between. CDR3 sequence reads: CASSPVAGEQFF. The CDR3 region has the DNA TGTGCCAGCAGCCCCGTGGCGGGTGAGCAGTTCTTC.

This clone was observed once. As the CDR3 is not closed by the conserved phenylalanine or tryptophan, this likely results from a read error. The limits of the CDR3 on the DNA are not certain, so only TCRdb's listed CDR3 is given. This chain uses TRBV15 with TRBJ1-3. The CDR3 length equals 11 residues, ends included. The V gene's germline CDR1 is LNHNV and CDR2 YYDKDF (reference sequence). Here the CDR3 reads CATSREGDPRR.

The chain carries TRBV6-1 and TRBJ1-5, with D possibly being TRBD1 (6 bases). Deletions cut 7 bases from V and 6 bases from J, with 13 bases between. Germline V gives CDR1 MNHNS, CDR2 SASEGT. CDR3 size: 13 residues. This CDR3 reads CASMRGMSQPQHF. CDR3 nucleotide sequence: TGTGCCAGCATGAGGGGGATGAGTCAGCCCCAGCATTTT.

Regarding this clone: The junction does not match germline at one end; this may be a read error. DNA for the CDR3: TGTGCTAGCAGCTTAAGCCCAGGGGGCATTAACACCGGGGAGCTGTTTTTT. Protein: CASSLSPGGINTGELFF. V usage is TRBV7-7 and J usage is TRBJ2-2; TRBD1 aligns across 8 bases. The CDR3 consists of 17 residues. The germline gives CDR1 SSHAT, CDR2 FNYEAQ (reference sequence).

The chain employs TRBV12-5 and TRBJ2-2; 8 bases match TRBD1. The CDR3 consists of 16 residues. Germline V gene lookup returns CDR1 LGHNT and CDR2 FRNRAP. J lost 3 bases, V lost 4 bases, and 7 bases had no gene match. In nucleotides, the CDR3 is TGTGCTAGTGGTTCGCCGACAGGGGAGTACACCGGGGAGCTGTTTTTT. Its translation: CASGSPTGEYTGELFF.

The J gene is TRBJ1-2, the V gene TRBV7-3; 9 bases agree with TRBD1. CDR3 length: 15 amino acids. Germline values: CDR1 SGHTA, CDR2 FQGTGA. V trimming: 5 bases; J trimming: 4 bases; junction bases outside the gene matches: 8. CDR3 DNA: TGTGCCAGCAGCCCCTCGGGGACAGGGACCTATGGCTACACCTTC. Translated: CASSPSGTGTYGYTF.

This clone was found once. The V gene is TRBV6-1, the J gene TRBJ2-5; the D gene is possibly TRBD2 (5 bases). CDR1 MNHNS and CDR2 SASEGT come from the germline V gene. V lost 3 bases and J lost 4, with 9 bases in between. This CDR3 spans 13 amino acids. The CDR3 nucleotides are TGTGCCAGCAGTGAGGGGAGCGGAGAGACCCAGTACTTC. Its translation: CASSEGSGETQYF.

The chain employs TRBV28 and TRBJ1-5, with TRBD1 matching 7 bases. The CDR3 spans 14 residues. With 6 bases clipped from V and 9 bases from J, the junction kept 11 bases outside the gene matches. The germline CDR1 and CDR2 sequences are MDHEN and SYDVKM. CDR3 region: CASRGTVLFGPQHF. CDR3 nucleotide sequence: TGTGCCAGCAGAGGGACAGTTCTCTTTGGGCCCCAGCATTTT. Filled out from reference TRBV28 and TRBJ1-5, the complete variable domain reads DVKVTQSSRYLVKRTGEKVFLECVQDMDHENMFWYRQDPGLGLRLIYFSYDVKMKEKGDIPEGYSVSREKKERFSLILESASTNQTSMYLCASRGTVLFGPQHFGDGTRLSIL.

This chain uses TRBV10-3 with TRBJ2-5, with a possible D match to TRBD2 (6 bases). The V end was cut by 0 bases, the J end by 5 bases, with 7 bases between. Per the germline V gene, CDR1 is ENHRY and CDR2 is SYGVKD. The length of the CDR3 is 13 residues. CDR3 DNA: TGTGCCATCAGTGAGTCTGGGGGGGAGACCCAGTACTTC. It yields the protein CAISESGGETQYF.